Shown below are 29 T cell receptor beta chains from a single sample sequenced in a study of response to subunit inactivated influenza vaccine. Each CDR3 protein gets one entry after TCRdb re-called the RT-PCR reads with MiXCR. The data show 650,000 or so distinct CDR3 sequences, 14% seen once. The specimen comprised PBMCs from blood, sampled approximately 15 days before vaccination. Every receptor here comes from a man in his fifties who received an inactivated influenza vaccine.

A few counts support this clonotype. The V call is TRBV13, the J call TRBJ1-2; 8 bases map to TRBD1. V lost 3 bases, J lost 7 bases, and 4 bases stayed unmatched. The CDR3 is 13 residues long. The germline gives CDR1 PRHDT, CDR2 FYEKMQ (reference sequence). The CDR3 region has the DNA TGTGCCAGCAGCTTCCAGGGGGCGCGTGGCTACACCTTC. It yields the protein CASSFQGARGYTF.

This clonotype showed up just a few times. V is TRBV9 and J is TRBJ2-7, with TRBD1 matching 7 bases. The CDR3 runs to 15 residues. The V gene's germline CDR1 is SGDLS and CDR2 YYNGEE. The junction had 11 bases not matched to a gene; V was cut back by 4 bases and J by 4 bases. DNA of the CDR3: TGTGCCAGCAGCAAAGGACAGGATATTAAGTACGAGCAGTACTTC. Translating gives CASSKGQDIKYEQYF.

This sequence joins TRBV7-8 and TRBJ2-3; 9 nucleotides align to TRBD2. This CDR3 contains 16 residues. Trimming cost V 3 bases and J 3 bases; bases outside gene matches: 7. From germline, CDR1 is SGHVS and CDR2 FQNEAQ. The CDR3 loop is CASSLGGRAPTDTQYF. CDR3 bases: TGTGCCAGCAGCTTGGGCGGGAGGGCCCCGACAGATACGCAGTATTTT.

The V and J genes are TRBV12-3 or TRBV12-4 and TRBJ1-2, with D maybe TRBD1 (6 bases). The CDR3 covers 14 residues. Trimming removed 7 bases from V and 6 bases from J, with 18 bases in between. CDR3 DNA sequence: TGTGCCAGCACCGGGGGAGGGGGATGGGATGGCTACACCTTC. Its protein product is CASTGGGGWDGYTF.

The chain carries TRBV7-9 and TRBJ1-2; no reliable D call. The CDR3 loop spans 14 amino acids. Between the trimmed V and J ends, which lost 3 bases and 7 bases, there was a span of 15 bases. The germline gives CDR1 SEHNR, CDR2 FQNEAQ (reference sequence). As DNA, the CDR3 is TGTGCCAGCAGCTTGGCGTCGCTTCGAGGTGGCTACACCTTC. Protein sequence: CASSLASLRGGYTF.

This clonotype was found many times. DNA for the CDR3: TGTGCCAGCAGCTTGGGCGCAGCCTACGAGCAGTACTTC. It codes for CASSLGAAYEQYF. This rearrangement joins TRBV5-6 to TRBJ2-7; D is unclear. The CDR3 has 13 amino acids. The V gene lost 0 bases and the J gene lost 2 bases, with 6 bases spanning the gap. Germline CDR1 is SGHDT and CDR2 is YYEEEE.

This clonotype was seen repeatedly, ten times or more. This chain joins TRBV3-1 and TRBJ2-1; D gene ambiguous. The CDR3 totals 11 residues. The V gene lost 1 base and the J gene lost 10 bases, with 5 bases spanning the gap. Germline CDR1 reads LGHDT; CDR2 reads YNNKEL (reference sequence). CDR3 coding DNA: TGTGCCAGCAGCCAAGTGGGGGAGCAGTTCTTC. This gives the protein CASSQVGEQFF.

This clonotype was detected many times. This rearrangement joins TRBV10-2 to TRBJ1-5, with 7 bases fitting TRBD1. Germline loops: CDR1 WSHSY, CDR2 SAAADI. After removal of 3 bases from V and 7 bases from J, the junction contained 3 bases not matched to a gene. The CDR3 totals 13 residues. The DNA of the CDR3 is TGCGCCAGCAGTGACGGAGGGGGCCAGCCCCAGCATTTT. It is translated as CASSDGGGQPQHF.

V usage is TRBV20-1 and J usage is TRBJ2-1; 10 nucleotides agree with TRBD2. J lost 9 bases, V lost 0 bases, and 11 bases had no gene match. The CDR3 totals 16 residues. Per germline, CDR1 DFQATT and CDR2 SNEGSKA (reference sequence). The CDR3 loop reads CSARDSPSGRALEQFF. The CDR3 region has the DNA TGCAGTGCTAGAGATTCTCCGAGCGGGAGGGCCCTTGAGCAGTTCTTC.

This clonotype was recorded a few times. The chain joins TRBV20-1 to TRBJ2-1, with D perhaps TRBD2 (6 bases). V was pared by 5 bases and J by 3 bases, with 17 bases between. The germline V gene has CDR1 DFQATT and CDR2 SNEGSKA (reference sequence). The length of the CDR3 is 15 residues. In DNA, the CDR3 is TGCAGTGCTGCTGCCGGGACTCAACACTACAATGAGCAGTTCTTC. Amino acids: CSAAAGTQHYNEQFF.

DNA of the CDR3: TGTGCCAGCAGTTATTCCGGGACCCCCTTCGGGGAGCTGTTTTTT. Residues: CASSYSGTPFGELFF. This chain joins TRBV12-3 or TRBV12-4 and TRBJ2-2, with D perhaps matching TRBD1 or TRBD2 (5 bases each). Trimming took off 4 bases at V and 7 bases at J, with 16 bases between the two ends. The CDR3 consists of 15 residues.

A few counts support this clonotype. This rearrangement joins TRBV4-1 to TRBJ2-4, with TRBD2 matching 11 bases. The junction had 8 bases not matched to a gene; V was cut back by 4 bases and J by 0 bases. Germline V gives CDR1 MGHRA, CDR2 YSYEKL. This CDR3 contains 18 residues. CDR3: CASSPGLAAGLAKNIQYF. CDR3 nucleotide sequence: TGCGCCAGCAGCCCGGGACTAGCGGCGGGCTTAGCCAAAAACATTCAGTACTTC.

Many counts were recorded for this clonotype. For the CDR3, the DNA is TGTGCCAGCAGCTTATCGACCCAGGTCCAGGAGACCCAGTACTTC. Protein: CASSLSTQVQETQYF. This chain uses TRBV7-2 with TRBJ2-5; no reliable D call. The CDR3 spans 15 residues. CDR1 is SGHTA, CDR2 FQGNSA, per germline. V lost 2 bases and J lost 5, with 15 bases in between.

On this clonotype: Sequence at one end of the junction differs from germline and may be a read error. This chain joins TRBV20-1 and TRBJ2-5, with 8 bases fitting TRBD2. The germline V gene encodes CDR1 DFQATT and CDR2 SNEGSKA (reference sequence). The CDR3 covers 15 residues. CDR3: CCARDPLAEQETQYF. The CDR3 DNA reads TGCTGTGCTAGAGATCCACTAGCGGAACAAGAGACCCAGTACTTC.

The chain uses TRBV28 and TRBJ2-5, with D perhaps TRBD1 (6 bases). The CDR3 spans 14 residues. The germline CDR1 and CDR2 sequences are MDHEN and SYDVKM. V was pared by 5 bases and J by 4 bases, with 14 bases between. The CDR3 loop reads CASSATGYPETQYF. Here the CDR3 DNA reads TGTGCCAGCAGTGCAACAGGGTACCCAGAGACCCAGTACTTC. The full variable domain, with the rest looked up from reference TRBV28 and TRBJ2-5, is DVKVTQSSRYLVKRTGEKVFLECVQDMDHENMFWYRQDPGLGLRLIYFSYDVKMKEKGDIPEGYSVSREKKERFSLILESASTNQTSMYLCASSATGYPETQYFGPGTRLLVL.

This clonotype was recorded once. The chain couples TRBV20-1 to TRBJ2-7, with D possibly TRBD2 on 5 matching bases. There are 14 residues in the CDR3. The germline V gene encodes CDR1 DFQATT and CDR2 SNEGSKA (reference sequence). V was clipped by 0 bases and J by 1 base, with 10 bases between them. The CDR3 DNA sequence: TGCAGTGCTAGAGAAGGTAGCGTTTCCTACGAGCAGTACTTC. Translating gives CSAREGSVSYEQYF.

J is TRBJ2-5 and V is TRBV2; a weak D match, TRBD2 (5 bases). CDR3 length: 14 amino acids. The germline V and J ends were trimmed by 0 bases and 7 bases, with 12 bases remaining between them. CDR1 and CDR2 from the germline V gene are SNHLY and FYNNEI. CDR3 DNA: TGTGCCAGCAGTGAAGCCGGGCCTGCGGGGACCCAGTACTTC. This translates into CASSEAGPAGTQYF.

The chain carries TRBV5-1 and TRBJ2-5, with 13 bases matching TRBD2. The CDR3 runs 15 residues. CDR1 and CDR2 (germline): SGHRS, YFSETQ. Trimming removed 4 bases from V and 4 bases from J; junction bases left unmatched: 4. Written as DNA, the CDR3 is TGCGCCAGCAGCGGACTAGCGGGAGAGGGAGAGACCCAGTACTTC. This sequence encodes CASSGLAGEGETQYF.

In its sample, this clonotype was seen many times. This chain joins TRBV28 and TRBJ2-7; 9 nucleotides align to TRBD1. The J segment lost 6 bases and the V segment lost 3 bases, leaving 6 bases of the junction unmatched. This CDR3 is built from 14 residues. Germline loops: CDR1 MDHEN, CDR2 SYDVKM. The CDR3 region has the DNA TGTGCCAGCAGTTTTGGGACAGGGTCAGGCGAGCAGTACTTC. Its protein product is CASSFGTGSGEQYF.

This clonotype was counted only a few times. The J gene is TRBJ2-7, the V gene TRBV7-2; 10 positions match TRBD2. Looked up from germline, CDR1 is SGHTA and CDR2 is FQGNSA. The J segment lost 5 bases and the V segment lost 0 bases, leaving 4 bases of the junction unmatched. CDR3 size: 15 residues. The CDR3 loop reads CASSLAGLAGDEQYF. CDR3 in DNA: TGTGCCAGCAGCTTAGCAGGTCTAGCGGGAGACGAGCAGTACTTC.

This chain links TRBV12-3 or TRBV12-4 with TRBJ2-3, with D possibly being TRBD2 (6 bases). The germline V and J ends were trimmed by 6 bases and 0 bases, with 10 bases remaining between them. CDR3 length equals 14 residues. The CDR3 nucleotides read TGTGCCAGCAGGGGGGAGGAGAGCACAGATACGCAGTATTTT. Residues: CASRGEESTDTQYF.

The genes are TRBV10-3 and TRBJ1-1; D uncertain. The CDR3 has 13 residues. Trimming left V 6 bases short and J 0 bases short, with 8 bases between. Germline V gene data show CDR1 as ENHRY and CDR2 as SYGVKD. The CDR3 coding sequence is TGTGCCATCAGCAATGATTTGAACACTGAAGCTTTCTTT. Protein product: CAISNDLNTEAFF.

This chain's CDR3 is CASSFWNTDTQYF. DNA for the CDR3: TGTGCCAGCAGTTTCTGGAACACAGATACGCAGTATTTT. The V and J genes are TRBV12-3 or TRBV12-4 and TRBJ2-3; D remains unclear. Trimming cost V 3 bases and J 2 bases, with 6 bases left between them. The CDR3 sequence is 13 residues long.

As concerns this clonotype: A much larger clone is a single base away; this may be a read error. This sequence joins TRBV27 and TRBJ2-7; D is undetermined. V dropped 1 base and J dropped 4 bases, with 8 bases sitting between them. Germline CDR1 MNHEY, CDR2 SMNVEV (reference sequence). CDR3 size: 13 residues. The CDR3, as DNA: TGTGCCAGCAGTTTATGGCGGTCTTACGAGCAGTACTTC. Translating it yields CASSLWRSYEQYF.

This clonotype was detected only a few times. The rearrangement uses TRBV10-3 and TRBJ1-4; possible D gene TRBD1, 6 bases. V was shortened by 10 bases and J by 0 bases, with 15 bases between the two germline ends. Looked up from germline, CDR1 is ENHRY and CDR2 is SYGVKD. The CDR3 is 15 amino acids. CDR3 in DNA: TGTGCCACCAGGGGCCCGGGGGCAACTAATGAAAAACTGTTTTTT. Encoded protein: CATRGPGATNEKLFF.

This clonotype came up many times. The genes are TRBV11-2 and TRBJ2-3, with 16 bases matching TRBD2. Germline V gene sequence: CDR1 SGHAT, CDR2 FQNNGV. V was pared by 6 bases and J by 4 bases, with 16 bases of the junction left unmatched. The CDR3 totals 20 residues. The CDR3 loop is CASSTVWGLAGGRISDTQYF. DNA for the CDR3: TGTGCCAGCAGTACAGTCTGGGGACTAGCGGGGGGGCGAATCTCAGATACGCAGTATTTT.

This clonotype has more than one count but fewer than ten. The chain is built from TRBV28 and TRBJ1-6, with no clear D. Germline lookup yields CDR1 MDHEN and CDR2 SYDVKM. The CDR3 covers 17 residues. With 2 bases removed from V and 6 bases from J, the gap between germline ends came to 17 bases. The CDR3 DNA reads TGTGCCAGCAGTTTAACTTTTTCGCCAAATTCTAATTCACCCCTCCACTTT. Translation gives CASSLTFSPNSNSPLHF.

The V and J genes are TRBV5-1 and TRBJ2-3, with D possibly TRBD2 on 6 matching bases. The CDR3 is 17 residues long. V lost 0 bases and J 2 bases, leaving 16 bases between the germline ends. CDR1 SGHRS and CDR2 YFSETQ come from the germline V gene. CDR3 sequence: CASSLAPSASPTDTQYF. As DNA, the CDR3 is TGCGCCAGCAGCTTGGCCCCTAGCGCCTCGCCCACAGATACGCAGTATTTT.

The table lists this clonotype with a few counts. This rearrangement joins TRBV4-1 to TRBJ2-1; D possibly matches TRBD1 or TRBD2 (5 bases each). V was pared by 1 base and J by 0 bases, with 10 bases between. The CDR3 sequence is 16 residues long. Per germline, CDR1 MGHRA and CDR2 YSYEKL. The CDR3 nucleotides read TGCGCCAGCAGCCAAGTTCCAGGGAGCTCCTACAATGAGCAGTTCTTC. The encoded protein is CASSQVPGSSYNEQFF.